These 19 T cell receptor beta chains originate from one sample sequenced in a study of shared clonotypes between healthy human individuals. Clones were sequenced by immunoSEQ multiplex PCR, and TCRdb holds only the in-frame ones, with some missing. Found here are some 2.3 million clones, approximately 93% of them singletons; the top ten hold under 0.45%. Sequencing was carried out using naive CD4+ T cells from PBMCs. The subset was: CD45RA+ positively selected. The receptors come from a man younger than 35 in good health. Some clones in this sample may be carry-over from other donors' samples.

The V call is TRBV15, the J call TRBJ1-2, with 7 positions matching TRBD1. The CDR3 loop spans 16 amino acids. V shed 0 bases and J 2 bases; nucleotides not matched to a gene: 6. The germline CDR1 and CDR2 sequences are LNHNV and YYDKDF (reference sequence). CDR3 DNA sequence: TGTGCCACCAGCAGAGATCTGGCAGGGGGGAACTATGGCTACACCTTC. Translated: CATSRDLAGGNYGYTF.

The chain couples TRBV27 to TRBJ2-1; TRBD1 is a possible D gene (5 bases). Trimming removed 5 bases from V and 5 bases from J, with 19 bases in between. CDR1 is MNHEY and CDR2 is SMNVEV in the germline V gene (reference sequence). The CDR3 runs to 16 residues. The CDR3 bases are TGTGCCAGCAGTACCCCTCGATCGCTGGGGCACAATGAGCAGTTCTTC. This sequence encodes CASSTPRSLGHNEQFF.

The chain employs TRBV5-1 and TRBJ1-4, with D unresolved. Germline V lookup: CDR1 SGHRS, CDR2 YFSETQ. CDR3 length: 14 residues. V was trimmed by 0 bases and J by 5 bases, leaving 8 bases between them. This chain's CDR3 is CASSLGVGNEKLFF. The CDR3 region has the DNA TGCGCCAGCAGCTTGGGGGTCGGGAATGAAAAACTGTTTTTT.

The genes are TRBV6-1 and TRBJ1-1, with 7 nucleotides matching TRBD1. There are 14 residues in the CDR3. After removal of 5 bases from V and 4 bases from J, the junction contained 7 bases not matched to a gene. Germline CDR1 reads MNHNS; CDR2 reads SASEGT. The CDR3 bases are TGTGCCAGCAGTCGGGGGGGGGACAGCACTGAAGCTTTCTTT. As protein: CASSRGGDSTEAFF.

This clone was observed once. The chain uses TRBV7-2 and TRBJ2-1; 8 positions match TRBD2. Trimming took 5 bases from V and 0 from J; bases not matched to a gene: 3. CDR3 size: 15 residues. Germline V gene data show CDR1 as SGHTA and CDR2 as FQGNSA. CDR3 residues: CASSPGRVSYNEQFF. The CDR3 DNA is TGTGCCAGCAGCCCCGGGAGGGTCTCCTACAATGAGCAGTTCTTC. Looking up the rest from reference TRBV7-2 and TRBJ2-1 gives the full variable domain: GAGVSQSPSNKVTEKGKDVELRCDPISGHTALYWYRQSLGQGLEFLIYFQGNSAPDKSGLPSDRFSAERTGGSVSTLTIQRTQQEDSAVYLCASSPGRVSYNEQFFGPGTRLTVL.

The chain uses TRBV19 and TRBJ2-3; D may match TRBD1 or TRBD2 (5 bases each). The ends were cut back, 7 bases at V and 0 bases at J, with 17 bases in the middle. The CDR3 consists of 16 residues. Germline CDR1 is LNHDA and CDR2 is SQIVND (reference sequence). The CDR3 region is CASMAARDRSTDTQYF. CDR3 coding DNA: TGTGCCAGTATGGCGGCCCGGGACCGTAGCACAGATACGCAGTATTTT.

Remarks on this clone: At one end the junction does not follow the germline gene, possibly because of a read error. V gene TRBV18 combines with J gene TRBJ2-1; 9 bases are shared with TRBD1. This CDR3 is 16 amino acids long. Per germline, CDR1 KGHSH and CDR2 LQKENI. The CDR3 is CASSPQGAVPYNEQFF. Here the CDR3 DNA reads TGTGCCAGCTCCCCACAGGGGGCAGTCCCCTACAATGAGCAGTTCTTC.

In the case of this clone: The same CDR3 is also encoded by other DNA sequences in this sample. This sequence joins TRBV19 and TRBJ2-7; TRBD1 aligns across 11 bases. There are 14 residues in the CDR3. V lost 6 bases and J lost 3; bases outside the gene matches: 4. The germline gives CDR1 LNHDA, CDR2 SQIVND (reference sequence). CDR3 loop: CASSRTGGLYEQYF. CDR3 DNA: TGTGCCAGTAGCCGGACAGGGGGCCTCTACGAGCAGTACTTC.

This chain joins TRBV5-6 and TRBJ2-7; 7 nucleotides align to TRBD1. The V segment lost 4 bases and the J segment 4 bases; nucleotides outside the gene matches: 11. CDR1 and CDR2 (germline): SGHDT, YYEEEE. This CDR3 is built from 15 residues. The CDR3 DNA follows: TGTGCCAGCAGCCACAAGACAGGGATCGGTTACGAGCAGTACTTC. It encodes CASSHKTGIGYEQYF.

The chain joins TRBV7-9 to TRBJ2-3, with 8 positions matching TRBD1. The CDR3 sequence is 16 residues long. The V gene end was trimmed by 1 base and the J gene end by 5 bases; junction bases not matched to a gene: 8. Germline CDR1 SEHNR, CDR2 FQNEAQ (reference sequence). The CDR3 DNA reads as TGTGCCAGCAGCTTAGGGACAGGGATGAGGATAGATACGCAGTATTTT. Its protein product is CASSLGTGMRIDTQYF.

The chain recombines TRBV5-1 with TRBJ2-3, with 7 bases lining up with TRBD2. The V segment lost 8 bases and the J segment 3 bases; nucleotides outside the gene matches: 15. Germline V lookup: CDR1 SGHRS, CDR2 YFSETQ. The CDR3 covers 16 residues. The CDR3, as DNA: TGCGCCAGGTACTACCTAGCGGAGCGGGGTACAGATACGCAGTATTTT. Its protein is CARYYLAERGTDTQYF.

The V gene is TRBV28, the J gene TRBJ1-3; D possibly corresponds to TRBD1 (6 bases). The CDR3 sequence is 12 residues long. In germline, CDR1 is MDHEN, CDR2 SYDVKM. Trimming pared 6 bases from V and 5 bases from J, leaving 8 bases between. CDR3 region: CASRGTRNTIYF. The DNA for the CDR3 is TGTGCCAGCAGGGGGACAAGAAACACCATATATTTT.

This chain connects TRBV29-1 to TRBJ2-5; the match to TRBD2 covers 9 bases. Looked up from germline, CDR1 is SQVTM and CDR2 is ANQGSEA. After removal of 7 bases from V and 5 bases from J, the junction contained 5 bases not matched to a gene. The CDR3 contains 12 residues. The CDR3 DNA sequence: TGCAGCGCGCGGGAGGGTCAGGAGACCCAGTACTTC. Translated: CSAREGQETQYF.

This chain joins TRBV4-1 and TRBJ2-7, with TRBD2 identical over 11 bases. The CDR3 is made up of 19 amino acids. CDR1 and CDR2 from the germline V gene are MGHRA and YSYEKL. V was clipped by 3 bases and J by 2 bases; unmatched bases: 15. CDR3 sequence (DNA): TGCGCCAGCAGCCAGGGGAGAAAAGCCGGGACTAGCGGAACCTACGAGCAGTACTTC. Protein sequence: CASSQGRKAGTSGTYEQYF.

A single count supports this clone. J is TRBJ2-7 and V is TRBV10-3; possibly TRBD1 for D (5 bases). This CDR3 contains 13 residues. Trimming shortened V by 10 bases and J by 2 bases, and 15 bases separated the two germline ends. Germline CDR1 reads ENHRY; CDR2 reads SYGVKD. DNA of the CDR3: TGTGCCAGTGCCCAGCAGGGCCCCTACGAGCAGTACTTC. Translated, it gives CASAQQGPYEQYF.

This clone showed up just once. The V call is TRBV5-6, the J call TRBJ1-2, with D maybe TRBD1 (6 bases). CDR1 is SGHDT, CDR2 YYEEEE, per germline. The length of the CDR3 is 13 residues. Trimming pared 5 bases from V and 8 bases from J, leaving 16 bases between. The CDR3 protein is CASRETGYVGYTF. The CDR3 DNA reads TGTGCCAGCAGGGAGACAGGCTACGTAGGCTACACCTTC.

This chain uses TRBV5-1 with TRBJ1-2; 10 positions agree with TRBD1. Germline CDR1 and CDR2: SGHRS and YFSETQ. This CDR3 is built from 18 residues. The J segment lost 3 bases and the V segment lost 3 bases, leaving 14 bases of the junction unmatched. DNA for the CDR3: TGCGCCAGCAGCTCGGGGAGGGAGACAGGGGGCGTATACTATGGCTACACCTTC. Encoded protein: CASSSGRETGGVYYGYTF.

The chain uses TRBV5-1 and TRBJ1-2; 9 bases align to TRBD1. The CDR3 runs to 15 residues. Germline loops: CDR1 SGHRS, CDR2 YFSETQ. V dropped 0 bases and J dropped 6; count of bases not matched to a gene: 6. CDR3 amino acids: CASSLGGTGRDGYTF. CDR3 in DNA: TGCGCCAGCAGCTTGGGCGGGACAGGGAGGGATGGCTACACCTTC. Full variable domain (rest looked up from reference TRBV5-1 and TRBJ1-2): KAGVTQTPRYLIKTRGQQVTLSCSPISGHRSVSWYQQTPGQGLQFLFEYFSETQRNKGNFPGRFSGRQFSNSRSEMNVSTLELGDSALYLCASSLGGTGRDGYTFGSGTRLTVV.

The chain joins TRBV7-9 to TRBJ1-2; D unresolved. The germline V and J ends were trimmed by 5 bases and 8 bases, with 9 bases remaining between them. This CDR3 has 11 amino acids. Germline assignment: CDR1 SEHNR and CDR2 FQNEAQ (reference sequence). The CDR3 protein is CASSPGTGYTF. The CDR3 coding sequence is TGTGCCAGCAGCCCCGGAACCGGCTACACCTTC.